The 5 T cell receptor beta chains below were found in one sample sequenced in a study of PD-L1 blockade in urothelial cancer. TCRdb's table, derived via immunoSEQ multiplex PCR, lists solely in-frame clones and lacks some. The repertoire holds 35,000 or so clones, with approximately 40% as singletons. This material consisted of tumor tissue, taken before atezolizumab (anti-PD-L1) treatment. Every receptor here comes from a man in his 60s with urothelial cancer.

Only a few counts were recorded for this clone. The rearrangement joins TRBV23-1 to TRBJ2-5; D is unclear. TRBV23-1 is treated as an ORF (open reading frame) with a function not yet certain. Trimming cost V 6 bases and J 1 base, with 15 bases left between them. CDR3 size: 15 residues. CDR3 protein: CASSQDGVPQETQYF. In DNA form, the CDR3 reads TGCGCCAGCAGCCAAGATGGAGTGCCCCAAGAGACCCAGTACTTC.

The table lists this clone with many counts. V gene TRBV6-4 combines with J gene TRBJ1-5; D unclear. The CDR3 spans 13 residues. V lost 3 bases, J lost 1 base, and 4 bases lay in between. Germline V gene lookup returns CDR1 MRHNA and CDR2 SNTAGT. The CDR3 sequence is CASSEQSNQPQHF. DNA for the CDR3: TGTGCCAGCAGTGAACAGAGCAATCAGCCCCAGCATTTT.

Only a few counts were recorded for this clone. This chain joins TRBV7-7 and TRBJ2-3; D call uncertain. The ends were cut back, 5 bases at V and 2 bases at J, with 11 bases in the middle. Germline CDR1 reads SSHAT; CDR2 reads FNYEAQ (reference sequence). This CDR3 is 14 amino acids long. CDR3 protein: CASSGDIYTDTQYF. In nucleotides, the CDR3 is TGTGCCAGCAGCGGCGACATTTACACAGATACGCAGTATTTT.

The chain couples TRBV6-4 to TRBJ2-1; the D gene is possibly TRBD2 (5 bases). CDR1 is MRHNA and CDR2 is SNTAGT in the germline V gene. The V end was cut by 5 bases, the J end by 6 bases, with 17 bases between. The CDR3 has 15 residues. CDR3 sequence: CASSYPRGLGNEQFF. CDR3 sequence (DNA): TGTGCCAGCAGTTATCCGAGAGGGCTCGGCAATGAGCAGTTCTTC.

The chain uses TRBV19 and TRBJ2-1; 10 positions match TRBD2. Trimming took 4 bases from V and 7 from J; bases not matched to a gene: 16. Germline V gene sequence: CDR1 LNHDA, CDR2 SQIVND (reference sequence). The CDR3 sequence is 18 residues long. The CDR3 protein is CASSKILGLAGDGNEQFF. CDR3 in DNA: TGTGCCAGTAGTAAGATTTTGGGGCTAGCGGGGGACGGGAATGAGCAGTTCTTC.